This T cell receptor (beta chain) originates from a study of identical twins. On this clonotype itself: Its target is not known.

Study-level points and caveats: The models systematically underestimated how much out-of-frame TCR alpha was shared in monozygotic twins.

Each CDR3 protein gets one entry after TCRdb re-called the 5' RACE reads with MiXCR. Among about 890,000 distinct CDR3 sequences, over 9% were seen once, and the ten largest hold under 2%. CDR3 length equals 15 residues. V was shortened by 5 bases and J by 0 bases, with 12 bases between the two germline ends. Germline CDR1 MNHEY, CDR2 SVGAGI. These records were also assigned to another study, of yellow fever vaccine responses in identical twins. That source notes: Convergence reportedly seemed to mark part of the twins' vaccine T cell response, with personalization marking the rest.

Sequenced input: PBMCs. The clonotype was recovered from a woman in her late teens or twenties in good health. The chain links TRBV6-5 to TRBJ2-3; a possible D gene is TRBD2 (6 bases). CDR3 loop: CASSNPGLSTDTQYF. The CDR3, as DNA: TGTGCCAGCAGTAACCCGGGACTTAGCACAGATACGCAGTATTTT.